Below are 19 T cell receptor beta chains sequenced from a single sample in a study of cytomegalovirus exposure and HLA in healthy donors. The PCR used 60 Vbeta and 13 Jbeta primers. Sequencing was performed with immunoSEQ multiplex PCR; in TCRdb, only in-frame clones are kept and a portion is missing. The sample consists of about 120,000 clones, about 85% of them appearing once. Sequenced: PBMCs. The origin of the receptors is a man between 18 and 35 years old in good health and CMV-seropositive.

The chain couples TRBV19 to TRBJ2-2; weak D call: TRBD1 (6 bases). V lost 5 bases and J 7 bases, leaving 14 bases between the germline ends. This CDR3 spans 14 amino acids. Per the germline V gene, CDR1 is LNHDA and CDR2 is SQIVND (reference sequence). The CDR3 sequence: CASSWGQGIGELFF. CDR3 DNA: TGTGCCAGTAGTTGGGGGCAGGGGATCGGGGAGCTGTTTTTT. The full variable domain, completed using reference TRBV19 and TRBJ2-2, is DGGITQSPKYLFRKEGQNVTLSCEQNLNHDAMYWYRQDPGQGLRLIYYSQIVNDFQKGDIAEGYSVSREKKESFPLTVTSAQKNPTAFYLCASSWGQGIGELFFGEGSRLTVL.

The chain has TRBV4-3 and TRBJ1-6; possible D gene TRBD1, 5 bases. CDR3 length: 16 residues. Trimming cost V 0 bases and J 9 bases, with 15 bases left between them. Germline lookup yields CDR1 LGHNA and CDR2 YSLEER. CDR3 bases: TGCGCCAGCAGCCAAGAGGGGGGGATCTACGGTTCACCCCTCCACTTT. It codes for CASSQEGGIYGSPLHF.

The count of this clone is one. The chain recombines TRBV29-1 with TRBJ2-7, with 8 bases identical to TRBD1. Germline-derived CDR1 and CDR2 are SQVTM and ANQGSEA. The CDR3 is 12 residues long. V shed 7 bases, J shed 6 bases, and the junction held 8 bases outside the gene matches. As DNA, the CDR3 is TGCAGCGCTGGACAGGGTCACGGCGAGCAGTACTTC. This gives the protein CSAGQGHGEQYF.

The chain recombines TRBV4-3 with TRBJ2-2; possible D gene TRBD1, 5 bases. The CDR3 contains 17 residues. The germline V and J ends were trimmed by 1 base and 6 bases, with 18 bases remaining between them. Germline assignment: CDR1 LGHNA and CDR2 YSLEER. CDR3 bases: TGCGCCAGCAGCCAAGGGGCATGGGGCAATTTAGCCGGGGAGCTGTTTTTT. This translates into CASSQGAWGNLAGELFF.

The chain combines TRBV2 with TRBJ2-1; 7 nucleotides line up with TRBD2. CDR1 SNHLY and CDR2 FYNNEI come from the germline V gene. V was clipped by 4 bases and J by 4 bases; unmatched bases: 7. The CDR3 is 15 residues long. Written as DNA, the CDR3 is TGTGCCAGCAGTGCGTCTAGCGGACTATACAATGAGCAGTTCTTC. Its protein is CASSASSGLYNEQFF.

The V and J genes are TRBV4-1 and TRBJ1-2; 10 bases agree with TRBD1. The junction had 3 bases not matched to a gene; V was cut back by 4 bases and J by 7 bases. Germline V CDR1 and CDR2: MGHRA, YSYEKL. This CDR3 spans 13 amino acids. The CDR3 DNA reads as TGCGCCAGCAGCCCGGACAGGGGGAGTGGCTACACCTTC. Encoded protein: CASSPDRGSGYTF.

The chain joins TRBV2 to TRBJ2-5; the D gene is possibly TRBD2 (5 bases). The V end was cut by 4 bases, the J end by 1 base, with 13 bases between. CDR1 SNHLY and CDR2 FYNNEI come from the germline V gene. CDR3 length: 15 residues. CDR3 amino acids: CASSGTEAAQETQYF. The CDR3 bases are TGTGCCAGCAGTGGAACGGAGGCCGCCCAAGAGACCCAGTACTTC.

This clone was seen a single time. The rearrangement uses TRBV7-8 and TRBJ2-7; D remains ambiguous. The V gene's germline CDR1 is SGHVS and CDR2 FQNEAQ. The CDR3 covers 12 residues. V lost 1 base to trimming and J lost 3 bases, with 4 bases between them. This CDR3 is CASSLGDYEQYF. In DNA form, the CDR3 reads TGTGCCAGCAGCTTAGGAGACTACGAGCAGTACTTC.

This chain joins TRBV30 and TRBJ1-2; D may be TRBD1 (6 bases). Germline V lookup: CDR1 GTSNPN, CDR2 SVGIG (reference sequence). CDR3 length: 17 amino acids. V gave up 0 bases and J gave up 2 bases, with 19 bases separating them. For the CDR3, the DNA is TGTGCCTGGAGTGTATATTCCGGGGGGCAGGGCAACTATGGCTACACCTTC. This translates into CAWSVYSGGQGNYGYTF.

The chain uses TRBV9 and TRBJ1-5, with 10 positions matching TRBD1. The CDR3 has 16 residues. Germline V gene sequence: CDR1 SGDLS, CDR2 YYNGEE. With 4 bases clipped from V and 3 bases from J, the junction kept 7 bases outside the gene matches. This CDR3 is CASSPGTGDLNQPQHF. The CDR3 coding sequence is TGTGCCAGCAGCCCAGGGACAGGGGACCTCAATCAGCCCCAGCATTTT.

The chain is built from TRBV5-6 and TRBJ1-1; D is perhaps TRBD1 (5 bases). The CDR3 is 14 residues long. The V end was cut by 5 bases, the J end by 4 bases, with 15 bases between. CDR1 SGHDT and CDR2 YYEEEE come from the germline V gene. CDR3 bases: TGTGCCAGCAGTTGGGTAGGGGCCGTCACTGAAGCTTTCTTT. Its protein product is CASSWVGAVTEAFF.

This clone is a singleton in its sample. CDR3 nucleotides: TGTGCCAGCAGTGCCCTGACAGGGGGGAACACTGAAGCTTTCTTT. Translated: CASSALTGGNTEAFF. The chain employs TRBV6-5 and TRBJ1-1; 9 bases map to TRBD1. The germline V gene has CDR1 MNHEY and CDR2 SVGAGI. V shed 5 bases and J 1 base; nucleotides not matched to a gene: 5. The CDR3 covers 15 residues.

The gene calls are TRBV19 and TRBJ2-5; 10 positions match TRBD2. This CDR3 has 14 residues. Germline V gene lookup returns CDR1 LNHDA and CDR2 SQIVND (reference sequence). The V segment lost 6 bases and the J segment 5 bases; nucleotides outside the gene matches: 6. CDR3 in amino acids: CASRQRGGGETQYF. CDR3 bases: TGTGCCAGTAGGCAGCGGGGGGGCGGGGAGACCCAGTACTTC.

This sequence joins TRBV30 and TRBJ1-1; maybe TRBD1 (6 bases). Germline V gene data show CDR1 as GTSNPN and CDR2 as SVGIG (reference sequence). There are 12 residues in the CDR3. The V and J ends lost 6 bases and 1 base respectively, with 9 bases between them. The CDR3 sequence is CACPGQNTEAFF. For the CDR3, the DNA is TGTGCCTGCCCGGGACAGAACACTGAAGCTTTCTTT.

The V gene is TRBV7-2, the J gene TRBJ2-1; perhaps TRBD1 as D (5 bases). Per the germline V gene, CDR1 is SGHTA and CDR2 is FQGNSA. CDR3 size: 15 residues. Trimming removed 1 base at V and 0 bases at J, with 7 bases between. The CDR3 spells CASSLGRASYNEQFF. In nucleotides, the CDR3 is TGTGCCAGCAGCTTAGGCAGGGCCTCCTACAATGAGCAGTTCTTC.

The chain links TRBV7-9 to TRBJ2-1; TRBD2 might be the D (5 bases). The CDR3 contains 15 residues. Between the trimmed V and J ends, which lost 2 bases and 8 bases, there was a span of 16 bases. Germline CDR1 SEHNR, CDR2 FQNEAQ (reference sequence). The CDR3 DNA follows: TGTGCCAGCAGCTTAAGGTGGGAGCTGGGCGATGAGCAGTTCTTC. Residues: CASSLRWELGDEQFF.

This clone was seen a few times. This CDR3 reads CASSISGRGDLQGTDTQYF. CDR3 bases: TGTGCCAGTAGTATCTCGGGGCGGGGGGACCTACAGGGCACAGATACGCAGTATTTT. The chain is built from TRBV19 and TRBJ2-3; 8 bases fit TRBD2. V lost 3 bases and J lost 1; bases outside the gene matches: 15. The CDR3 contains 19 residues. Germline V gene sequence: CDR1 LNHDA, CDR2 SQIVND (reference sequence).

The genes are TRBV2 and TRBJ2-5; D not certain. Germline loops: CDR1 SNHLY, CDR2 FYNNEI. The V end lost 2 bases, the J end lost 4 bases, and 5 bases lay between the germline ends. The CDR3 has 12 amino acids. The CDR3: CASSENRETQYF. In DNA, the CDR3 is TGTGCCAGCAGTGAAAATCGAGAGACCCAGTACTTC.

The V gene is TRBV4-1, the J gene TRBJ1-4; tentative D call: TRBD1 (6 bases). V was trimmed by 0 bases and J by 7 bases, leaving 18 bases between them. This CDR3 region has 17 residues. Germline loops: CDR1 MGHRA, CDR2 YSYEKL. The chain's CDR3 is CASSQEKLQGRREKLFF. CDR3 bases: TGCGCCAGCAGCCAAGAAAAACTACAGGGTCGTCGTGAAAAACTGTTTTTT.